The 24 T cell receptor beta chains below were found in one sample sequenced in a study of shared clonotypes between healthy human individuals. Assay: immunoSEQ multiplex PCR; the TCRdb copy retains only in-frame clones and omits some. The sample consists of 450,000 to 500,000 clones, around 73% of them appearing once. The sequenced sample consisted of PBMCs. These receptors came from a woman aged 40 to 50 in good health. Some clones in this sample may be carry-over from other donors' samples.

Here the CDR3 DNA reads TGTGCCAGCAGCCCCCCCGGGGGGGTAGCGGGGAGCACAGATACGCAGTATTTT. It encodes CASSPPGGVAGSTDTQYF. The chain joins TRBV7-3 to TRBJ2-3; TRBD2 aligns across 8 bases. Trimming removed 5 bases from V and 0 bases from J; junction bases left unmatched: 13. The germline gives CDR1 SGHTA, CDR2 FQGTGA. The CDR3 is 18 residues long.

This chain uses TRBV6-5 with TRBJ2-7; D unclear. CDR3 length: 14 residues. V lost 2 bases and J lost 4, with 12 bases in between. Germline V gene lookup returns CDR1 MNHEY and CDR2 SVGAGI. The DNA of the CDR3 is TGTGCCAGCAGTTACCAACCCCGAACTTACGAGCAGTACTTC. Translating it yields CASSYQPRTYEQYF.

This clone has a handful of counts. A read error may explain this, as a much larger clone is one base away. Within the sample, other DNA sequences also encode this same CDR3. The CDR3 sequence is CASSGGIASGNTIYF. In DNA, the CDR3 is TGTGCCAGCAGTGGGGGGATCGCGTCTGGAAACACCATATACTTT. The rearrangement joins TRBV6-1 to TRBJ1-3; tentatively, D is TRBD1 (5 bases). The CDR3 is 15 amino acids. Germline loops: CDR1 MNHNS, CDR2 SASEGT.

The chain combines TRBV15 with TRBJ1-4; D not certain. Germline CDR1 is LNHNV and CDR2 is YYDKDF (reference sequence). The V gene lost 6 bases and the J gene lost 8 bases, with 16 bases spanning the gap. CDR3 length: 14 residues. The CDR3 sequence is CATRPSGLREKLFF. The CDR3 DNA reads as TGTGCCACCAGGCCTTCAGGATTGAGGGAAAAACTGTTTTTT.

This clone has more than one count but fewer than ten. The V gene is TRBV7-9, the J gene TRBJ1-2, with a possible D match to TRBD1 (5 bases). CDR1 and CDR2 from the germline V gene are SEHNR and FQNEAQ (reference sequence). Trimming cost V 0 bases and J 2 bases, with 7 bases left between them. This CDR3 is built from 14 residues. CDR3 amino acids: CASSLAQANYGYTF. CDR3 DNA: TGTGCCAGCAGCTTAGCACAGGCCAACTATGGCTACACCTTC.

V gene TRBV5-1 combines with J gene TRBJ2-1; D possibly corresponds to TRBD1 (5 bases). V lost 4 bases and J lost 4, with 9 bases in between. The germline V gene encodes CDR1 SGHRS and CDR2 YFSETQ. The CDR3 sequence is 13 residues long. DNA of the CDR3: TGCGCCAGCAGCCCGGACATATACAATGAGCAGTTCTTC. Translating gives CASSPDIYNEQFF.

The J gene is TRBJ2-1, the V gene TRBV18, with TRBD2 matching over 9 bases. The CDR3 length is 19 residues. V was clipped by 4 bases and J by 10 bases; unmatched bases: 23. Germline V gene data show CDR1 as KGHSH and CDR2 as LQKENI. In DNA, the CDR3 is TGTGCCAGCTCACGAGGGGGACACCCTGCGACGGGACTAGCAGACGAGCAGTTCTTC. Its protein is CASSRGGHPATGLADEQFF.

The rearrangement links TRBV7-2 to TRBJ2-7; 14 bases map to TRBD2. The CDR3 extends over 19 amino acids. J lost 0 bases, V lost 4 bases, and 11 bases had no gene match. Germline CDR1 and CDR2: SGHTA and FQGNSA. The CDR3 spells CASSSSPGTSGSSSYEQYF. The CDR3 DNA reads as TGTGCCAGCAGCTCCAGTCCCGGGACTAGCGGGAGTAGCTCCTACGAGCAGTACTTC.

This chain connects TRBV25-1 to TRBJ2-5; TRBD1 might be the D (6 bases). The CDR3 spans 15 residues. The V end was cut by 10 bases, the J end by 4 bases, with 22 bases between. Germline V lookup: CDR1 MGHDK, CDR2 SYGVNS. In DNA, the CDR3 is TGTGCCACCAAGACGATGACAGGAAAGAGAGAGACCCAGTACTTC. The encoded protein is CATKTMTGKRETQYF.

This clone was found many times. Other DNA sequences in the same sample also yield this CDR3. This CDR3 is CASTSGGIDTQYF. The CDR3 nucleotides read TGTGCCAGCACCTCTGGGGGGATAGATACGCAGTATTTT. The V gene is TRBV7-9, the J gene TRBJ2-3; perhaps TRBD2 as D (6 bases). Trimming removed 7 bases from V and 5 bases from J, with 13 bases in between. The CDR3 sequence is 13 residues long. Germline CDR1 SEHNR, CDR2 FQNEAQ (reference sequence).

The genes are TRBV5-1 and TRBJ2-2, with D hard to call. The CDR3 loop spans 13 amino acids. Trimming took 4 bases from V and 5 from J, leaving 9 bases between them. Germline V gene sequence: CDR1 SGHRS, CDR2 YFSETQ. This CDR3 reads CASSTDLTGELFF. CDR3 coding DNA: TGCGCCAGCAGCACCGACTTGACCGGGGAGCTGTTTTTT.

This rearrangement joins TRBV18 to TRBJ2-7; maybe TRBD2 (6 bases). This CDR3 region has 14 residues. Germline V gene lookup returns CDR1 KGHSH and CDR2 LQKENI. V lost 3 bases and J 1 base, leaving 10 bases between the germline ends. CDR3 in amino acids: CASSPSGRSYEQYF. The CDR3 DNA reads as TGTGCCAGCTCACCTTCGGGGAGGTCCTACGAGCAGTACTTC.

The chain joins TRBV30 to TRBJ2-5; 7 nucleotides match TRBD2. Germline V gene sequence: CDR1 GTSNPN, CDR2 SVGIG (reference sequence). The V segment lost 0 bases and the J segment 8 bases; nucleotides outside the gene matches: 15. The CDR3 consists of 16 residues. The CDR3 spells CAWSVPGGRRGGTQYF. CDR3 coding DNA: TGTGCCTGGAGTGTACCTGGAGGCCGTCGCGGGGGAACCCAGTACTTC.

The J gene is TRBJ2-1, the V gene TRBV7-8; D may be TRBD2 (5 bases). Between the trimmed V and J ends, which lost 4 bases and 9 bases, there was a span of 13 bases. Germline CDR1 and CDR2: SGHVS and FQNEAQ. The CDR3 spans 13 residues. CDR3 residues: CASSSQSRGEQFF. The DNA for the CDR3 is TGTGCCAGCAGCTCACAATCCCGGGGTGAGCAGTTCTTC.

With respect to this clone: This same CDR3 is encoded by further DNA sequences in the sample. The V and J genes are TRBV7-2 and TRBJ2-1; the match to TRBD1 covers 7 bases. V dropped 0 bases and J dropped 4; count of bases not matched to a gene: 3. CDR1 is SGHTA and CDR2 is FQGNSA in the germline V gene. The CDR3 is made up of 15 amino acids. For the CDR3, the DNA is TGTGCCAGCAGCTTAGCCAGGGGGAGTTACAATGAGCAGTTCTTC. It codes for CASSLARGSYNEQFF.

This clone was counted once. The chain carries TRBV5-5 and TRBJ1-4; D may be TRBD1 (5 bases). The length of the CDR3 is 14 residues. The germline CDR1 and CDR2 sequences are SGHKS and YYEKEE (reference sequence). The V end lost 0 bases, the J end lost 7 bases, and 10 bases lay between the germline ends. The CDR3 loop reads CASSLAFGGEKLFF. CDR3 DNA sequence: TGTGCCAGCAGCTTGGCTTTCGGGGGTGAAAAACTGTTTTTT.

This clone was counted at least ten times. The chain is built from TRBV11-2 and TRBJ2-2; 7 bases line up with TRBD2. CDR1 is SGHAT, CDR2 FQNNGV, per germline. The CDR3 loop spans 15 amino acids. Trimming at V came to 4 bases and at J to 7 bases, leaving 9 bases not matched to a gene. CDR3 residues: CASSSLLAFSGELFF. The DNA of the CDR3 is TGTGCCAGCAGCTCATTACTAGCGTTCAGCGGGGAGCTGTTTTTT.

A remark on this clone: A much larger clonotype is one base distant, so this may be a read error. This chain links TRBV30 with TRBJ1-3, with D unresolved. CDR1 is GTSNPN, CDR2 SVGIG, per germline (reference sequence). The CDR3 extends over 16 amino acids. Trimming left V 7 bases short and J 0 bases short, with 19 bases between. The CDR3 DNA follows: TGTGCCTCTACCTGGACCCTGGAGAGCTCTGGAAACACCATATATTTT. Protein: CASTWTLESSGNTIYF. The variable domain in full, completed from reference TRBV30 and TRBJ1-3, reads SQTIHQWPATLVQPVGSPLSLECTVEGTSNPNLYWYRQAAGRGLQLLFYSVGIGQISSEVPQNLSASRPQDRQFILSSKKLLLSDSGFYLCASTWTLESSGNTIYFGEGSWLTVV.

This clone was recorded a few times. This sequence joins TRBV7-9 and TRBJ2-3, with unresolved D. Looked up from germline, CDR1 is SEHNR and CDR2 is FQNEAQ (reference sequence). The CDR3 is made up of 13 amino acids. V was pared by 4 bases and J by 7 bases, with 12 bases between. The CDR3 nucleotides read TGTGCCAGCAGCTCCCCTCCGGCGAATACGCAGTATTTT. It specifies CASSSPPANTQYF.

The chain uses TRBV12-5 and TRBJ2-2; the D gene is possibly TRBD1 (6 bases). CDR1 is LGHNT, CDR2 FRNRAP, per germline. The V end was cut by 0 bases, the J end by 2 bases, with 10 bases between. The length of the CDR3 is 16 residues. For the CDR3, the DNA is TGTGCTAGTGGTTTGGTTCTGGGGGCAAACACCGGGGAGCTGTTTTTT. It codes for CASGLVLGANTGELFF.

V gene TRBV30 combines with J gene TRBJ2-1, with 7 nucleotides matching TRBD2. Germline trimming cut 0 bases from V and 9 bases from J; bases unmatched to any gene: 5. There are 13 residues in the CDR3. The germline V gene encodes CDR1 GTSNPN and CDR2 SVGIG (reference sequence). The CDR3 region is CAWSVGGRVEQFF. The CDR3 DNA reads TGTGCCTGGAGTGTAGGTGGGAGGGTTGAGCAGTTCTTC.

CDR3 DNA sequence: TGTGCCAGCAGGTCAACAGGGGCCGGGGAGACCCAGTACTTC. It yields the protein CASRSTGAGETQYF. J is TRBJ2-5 and V is TRBV27; 7 bases agree with TRBD1. Losses at the gene ends were 6 bases for V and 5 bases for J; bases not matched to a gene: 9. Looked up from germline, CDR1 is MNHEY and CDR2 is SMNVEV (reference sequence). The CDR3 length is 14 residues.

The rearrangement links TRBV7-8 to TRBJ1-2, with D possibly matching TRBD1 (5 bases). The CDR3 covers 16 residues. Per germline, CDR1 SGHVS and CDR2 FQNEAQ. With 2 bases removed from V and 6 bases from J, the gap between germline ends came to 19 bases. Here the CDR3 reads CASSLFTPREGDGYTF. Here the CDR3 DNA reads TGTGCCAGCAGCTTATTCACCCCGCGGGAAGGGGATGGCTACACCTTC.

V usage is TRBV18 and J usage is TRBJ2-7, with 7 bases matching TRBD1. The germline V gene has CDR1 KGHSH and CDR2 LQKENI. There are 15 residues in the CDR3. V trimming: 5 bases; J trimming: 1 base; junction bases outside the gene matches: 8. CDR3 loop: CASSTNRGGSYEQYF. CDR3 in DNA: TGTGCCAGCTCAACCAACAGGGGTGGGTCCTACGAGCAGTACTTC. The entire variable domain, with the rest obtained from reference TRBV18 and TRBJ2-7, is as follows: NAGVMQNPRHLVRRRGQEARLRCSPMKGHSHVYWYRQLPEEGLKFMVYLQKENIIDESGMPKERFSAEFPKEGPSILRIQQVVRGDSAAYFCASSTNRGGSYEQYFGPGTRLTVT.